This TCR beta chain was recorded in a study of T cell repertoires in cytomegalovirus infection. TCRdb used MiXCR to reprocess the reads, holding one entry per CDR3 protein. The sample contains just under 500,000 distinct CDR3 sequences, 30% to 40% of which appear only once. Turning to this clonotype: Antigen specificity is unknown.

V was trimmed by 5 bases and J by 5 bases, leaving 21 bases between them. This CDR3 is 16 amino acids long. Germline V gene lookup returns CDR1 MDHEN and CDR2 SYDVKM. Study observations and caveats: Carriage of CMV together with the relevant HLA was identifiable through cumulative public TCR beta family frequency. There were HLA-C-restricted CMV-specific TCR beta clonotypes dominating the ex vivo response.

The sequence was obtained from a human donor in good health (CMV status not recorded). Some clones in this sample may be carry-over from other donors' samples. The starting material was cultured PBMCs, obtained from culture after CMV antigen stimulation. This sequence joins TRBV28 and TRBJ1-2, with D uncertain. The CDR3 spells CASSRLPLPRPYGYTF. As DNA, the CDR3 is TGTGCCAGCAGTAGACTCCCACTCCCCCGCCCATATGGCTACACCTTC.